The 22 T cell receptor beta chains below all came from one sample that was sequenced in a study of post-analysis software for immune sequencing data. Their antigen targets remain unknown. Study-wide findings and caveats: In patients, TRBV5-6, TRBV5-1 and TRBV20-1 belonged to five TRBV segments found more frequently than in controls.

The TCR beta cDNA libraries contained unique molecular identifiers. TCRdb independently ran MiXCR on the PCR reads; one entry per CDR3 protein. There are about 150,000 distinct CDR3 sequences in the sample; about 32% occur only once, and about 1.6% lies in the top ten. Specimen: blood. Receptors were obtained from a girl between 5 and 17 years old with multiple sclerosis.

Points on this clonotype: Given a much more abundant clone one base away, this may be a read error. V gene TRBV27 combines with J gene TRBJ2-7; no firm D call. Germline V gives CDR1 MNHEY, CDR2 SMNVEV (reference sequence). The CDR3 is made up of 15 amino acids. Trimming cost V 2 bases and J 3 bases, with 14 bases left between them. The CDR3 bases are TGTGCCAGCAGTTTAAAGGTTAGGCTGAACTACGAGCAGTACTTC. Its translation is CASSLKVRLNYEQYF.

The sample holds many counts of this clonotype. V gene TRBV10-3 combines with J gene TRBJ2-7, with D uncertain. Trimming took 0 bases from V and 0 from J, leaving 6 bases between them. Germline V gene data show CDR1 as ENHRY and CDR2 as SYGVKD. This CDR3 has 14 residues. The CDR3 DNA reads as TGTGCCATCAGTGAGTCCAGAAGCTCCTACGAGCAGTACTTC. Translating gives CAISESRSSYEQYF.

V usage is TRBV10-3 and J usage is TRBJ2-3, with D maybe TRBD1 (8 bases). Germline V gives CDR1 ENHRY, CDR2 SYGVKD. The CDR3 runs to 18 residues. V was trimmed by 4 bases and J by 4 bases, leaving 24 bases between them. In DNA form, the CDR3 reads TGTGCCATCAGTGGTATAGCGGGTGGCGGACAGGGAGCAGATACGCAGTATTTT. Residues: CAISGIAGGGQGADTQYF.

This clonotype was recorded many times. The V and J genes are TRBV20-1 and TRBJ2-1; 7 positions match TRBD2. V trimming: 6 bases; J trimming: 3 bases; junction bases outside the gene matches: 14. The CDR3 contains 16 residues. The germline gives CDR1 DFQATT, CDR2 SNEGSKA (reference sequence). The chain's CDR3 is CSADGNSGSYYNEQFF. The CDR3 nucleotides are TGCAGTGCCGATGGAAATAGCGGGTCTTACTACAATGAGCAGTTCTTC.

Only a few counts were recorded for this clonotype. The chain combines TRBV24-1 with TRBJ1-2; the D gene is possibly TRBD1 (6 bases). V gave up 1 base and J gave up 8 bases, with 28 bases separating them. CDR1 is KGHDR and CDR2 is SFDVKD in the germline V gene. CDR3 size: 19 residues. The CDR3, as DNA: TGTGCCACCAGTGATTTTATTGATTTTGCGGACAGAACCGCCCTCGGCTACACCTTC. It encodes CATSDFIDFADRTALGYTF.

The chain links TRBV6-5 to TRBJ1-5; D ambiguous. The CDR3 contains 14 residues. Trimming removed 0 bases at V and 4 bases at J, with 7 bases between. Germline CDR1 reads MNHEY; CDR2 reads SVGAGI. DNA for the CDR3: TGTGCCAGCAGTTACTCGCACTGGAATCAGCCCCAGCATTTT. It encodes CASSYSHWNQPQHF.

The sample holds many counts of this clonotype. V and J are TRBV7-9 and TRBJ2-5; possible D gene TRBD2, 5 bases. Trimming left V 4 bases short and J 4 bases short, with 10 bases between. The CDR3 contains 13 residues. CDR1 and CDR2 from the germline V gene are SEHNR and FQNEAQ (reference sequence). CDR3 nucleotides: TGTGCCAGCAGCTCTAACGAGGGAGAGACCCAGTACTTC. Residues: CASSSNEGETQYF.

The chain links TRBV20-1 to TRBJ2-7; no firm D call. V gave up 0 bases and J gave up 2 bases, with 11 bases separating them. The germline gives CDR1 DFQATT, CDR2 SNEGSKA (reference sequence). The CDR3 consists of 14 residues. This chain's CDR3 is CSARDSSSPYEQYF. DNA of the CDR3: TGCAGTGCTAGAGATTCTAGTTCTCCCTACGAGCAGTACTTC.

This clonotype was observed many times. V usage is TRBV20-1 and J usage is TRBJ2-1; TRBD2 agrees at 7 bases. CDR1 is DFQATT and CDR2 is SNEGSKA in the germline V gene (reference sequence). This CDR3 has 14 amino acids. With V trimmed by 1 base and J by 9 bases, 9 bases remained unmatched. CDR3 amino acids: CSARVWREYGEQFF. The CDR3 coding sequence is TGCAGTGCTAGAGTGTGGCGGGAGTACGGTGAGCAGTTCTTC.

Only a few counts were recorded for this clonotype. V is TRBV19 and J is TRBJ1-4, with TRBD1 as a possible D gene (5 bases). Trimming took 8 bases from V and 6 from J, leaving 19 bases between them. The CDR3 spans 15 residues. Germline-derived CDR1 and CDR2 are LNHDA and SQIVND (reference sequence). CDR3: CASRDVRGPDEKLFF. The CDR3 nucleotides are TGTGCCAGTCGGGATGTACGGGGACCTGATGAAAAACTGTTTTTT.

Comment on this clonotype: This may come from a read error, since a much larger clone is one base off. The CDR3 coding sequence is TGTGCCGGCAGCGTAGCCGGGGGGCTCGGGGAGACCCAGTACTTC. This codes for CAGSVAGGLGETQYF. This chain uses TRBV9 with TRBJ2-5; TRBD2 might be the D (7 bases). The CDR3 sequence is 15 residues long. In germline, CDR1 is SGDLS, CDR2 YYNGEE.

The rearrangement joins TRBV3-1 to TRBJ2-7; possibly TRBD1 or TRBD2 for D (6 bases each). CDR3 length: 16 residues. Germline values: CDR1 LGHDT, CDR2 YNNKEL (reference sequence). V lost 0 bases, J lost 6 bases, and 18 bases lay in between. The chain's CDR3 is CASSQETGLPRTEQYF. The CDR3 region has the DNA TGTGCCAGCAGCCAAGAGACAGGACTACCCCGAACCGAGCAGTACTTC.

This clonotype appeared a few times. The rearrangement links TRBV2 to TRBJ2-1; no reliable D call. V was trimmed by 4 bases and J by 7 bases, leaving 14 bases between them. CDR3 length: 14 amino acids. CDR1 and CDR2 (germline): SNHLY, FYNNEI. This CDR3 reads CASSAEHGLNEQFF. In DNA form, the CDR3 reads TGTGCCAGCAGTGCGGAGCACGGTCTTAATGAGCAGTTCTTC.

The chain couples TRBV11-2 to TRBJ2-1; 9 nucleotides agree with TRBD2. The CDR3 is made up of 18 amino acids. Trimming removed 1 base from V and 6 bases from J; junction bases left unmatched: 13. Germline V gives CDR1 SGHAT, CDR2 FQNNGV. This chain's CDR3 is CASSLGWGGTSFGNEQFF. CDR3 DNA: TGTGCCAGCAGCTTAGGATGGGGTGGGACTAGCTTTGGCAATGAGCAGTTCTTC.

The CDR3 DNA sequence: TGTGCCAGCAGTTCTCGGCGCTCCTACGAGCAGTACTTC. It yields the protein CASSSRRSYEQYF. The chain has TRBV3-1 and TRBJ2-7, with D hard to call. The length of the CDR3 is 13 residues. Germline CDR1 LGHDT, CDR2 YNNKEL (reference sequence). Trimming left V 6 bases short and J 0 bases short, with 9 bases between.

This clonotype was seen repeatedly, ten times or more. V gene TRBV6-5 combines with J gene TRBJ1-5, with 8 bases aligning to TRBD1. Germline CDR1 MNHEY, CDR2 SVGAGI. There are 15 residues in the CDR3. With 5 bases clipped from V and 5 bases from J, the junction kept 8 bases outside the gene matches. CDR3 amino acids: CASSTGQGIYQPQHF. The DNA of the CDR3 is TGTGCCAGCAGTACAGGACAGGGCATATATCAGCCCCAGCATTTT.

Worth noting for this clonotype: A clone one base away is much larger, so this may be a read error. The chain has TRBV2 and TRBJ2-7, with D possibly matching TRBD1 (6 bases). Trimming took 6 bases from V and 4 from J, leaving 31 bases between them. Germline assignment: CDR1 SNHLY and CDR2 FYNNEI. CDR3 length: 19 residues. DNA of the CDR3: TGTGCCAGCAGCCATCCCAGGGGACCCTCGTCCATGCCTTCTTACGAGCAGTACTTC. Protein product: CASSHPRGPSSMPSYEQYF.

The J gene is TRBJ2-1, the V gene TRBV14; D is ambiguous. The CDR3 runs to 14 residues. Trimming cost V 6 bases and J 0 bases, with 9 bases left between them. Germline loops: CDR1 SGHDN, CDR2 FVKESK. The CDR3 DNA sequence: TGTGCCAGCAGTACCCTCCTCTCCTACAATGAGCAGTTCTTC. Its translation: CASSTLLSYNEQFF.

Many counts were recorded for this clonotype. The rearrangement joins TRBV6-6 to TRBJ1-2, with D tentatively TRBD1 (6 bases). The germline V and J ends were trimmed by 0 bases and 2 bases, with 7 bases remaining between them. Germline V gene lookup returns CDR1 MNHNY and CDR2 SVGAGI (reference sequence). The CDR3 totals 14 residues. DNA of the CDR3: TGTGCCAGCAGTTACTCGGGACACAACTATGGCTACACCTTC. Amino acids: CASSYSGHNYGYTF.

The chain links TRBV19 to TRBJ1-1; D is perhaps TRBD1 (5 bases). Per the germline V gene, CDR1 is LNHDA and CDR2 is SQIVND (reference sequence). Between the trimmed V and J ends, which lost 8 bases and 0 bases, there was a span of 10 bases. CDR3 length: 13 residues. CDR3 residues: CASSQQVNTEAFF. The DNA for the CDR3 is TGTGCCAGTTCTCAACAGGTGAACACTGAAGCTTTCTTT.

The CDR3 is CASSSPGRGASTDTQYF. The CDR3 DNA reads TGTGCCAGCAGCTCCCCCGGCCGCGGGGCCAGCACAGATACGCAGTATTTT. The chain employs TRBV6-1 and TRBJ2-3; tentatively, D is TRBD2 (6 bases). The V and J ends lost 6 bases and 0 bases respectively, with 19 bases between them. This CDR3 has 17 residues. Germline-derived CDR1 and CDR2 are MNHNS and SASEGT.

This clonotype was seen ten or more times. The chain is built from TRBV12-3 or TRBV12-4 and TRBJ1-4, with D perhaps TRBD1 (6 bases). The CDR3 covers 14 residues. V lost 3 bases and J lost 7, with 12 bases in between. CDR3 coding DNA: TGTGCCAGCAGTTTGGTAGGCAGGGGTGAAAAACTGTTTTTT. This gives the protein CASSLVGRGEKLFF.